A selection of T cell receptor beta chains follows, all from one sample in a study of blood T cells in healthy people across ages. Each CDR3 protein gets one entry after TCRdb re-called the 5' RACE reads with MiXCR. Here the sample spans 800,000 or so distinct CDR3 sequences, around 50% being singletons. The sequencing sample was made of blood. The receptors here all came from an older man in good health. Each CDR3 is given with its conserved first and last residue. Each record gives: CDR3 protein, D gene, J gene, V gene. The D gene is left open where the match is weak.

CDR3: CASRALAGPYNEQFF
D: TRBD2
J: TRBJ2-1
V: TRBV6-2/TRBV6-3

CDR3: CASSYSACYEQYF
D: NA
J: TRBJ2-7
V: TRBV6-2/TRBV6-3

CDR3: CASSLLETGSYNEQFF
D: TRBD1
J: TRBJ2-1
V: TRBV27

CDR3: CASSQGFGTGAFNYGYTF
D: TRBD1
J: TRBJ1-2
V: TRBV3-1

CDR3: CASSSQGVSTDTQYF
D: NA
J: TRBJ2-3
V: TRBV7-9

CDR3: CASSGLAGGQETQYF
D: TRBD2
J: TRBJ2-5
V: TRBV27

CDR3: CASSQEIGAGSEKLFF
D: NA
J: TRBJ1-4
V: TRBV4-2

CDR3: CASSISGTGTDTQYF
D: TRBD1
J: TRBJ2-3
V: TRBV13

CDR3: CASSFLRGGSYNEQFF
D: TRBD2
J: TRBJ2-1
V: TRBV28

CDR3: CASSLLGGQVDNEQFF
D: NA
J: TRBJ2-1
V: TRBV27

CDR3: CSARGRGSSGANVLTF
D: NA
J: TRBJ2-6
V: TRBV20-1

CDR3: CSAAGGLAFNEQYF
D: TRBD2
J: TRBJ2-7
V: TRBV20-1

CDR3: CSAVDRARIYEQYF
D: TRBD1
J: TRBJ2-7
V: TRBV20-1

CDR3: CASWGNGPYNEQFF
D: NA
J: TRBJ2-1
V: TRBV28

CDR3: CAISEGETAGAGGYTF
D: NA
J: TRBJ1-2
V: TRBV10-3

CDR3: CASSNTLAGGPAGTQYF
D: TRBD2
J: TRBJ2-3
V: TRBV7-2

CDR3: CASSWGGGDDRYTYEQYF
D: NA
J: TRBJ2-7
V: TRBV5-1

CDR3: CATSPQTETTQYF
D: NA
J: TRBJ2-3
V: TRBV15

CDR3: CASQRLSGMNTEAFF
D: NA
J: TRBJ1-1
V: TRBV28

CDR3: CSARDRRDPSYEQYF
D: NA
J: TRBJ2-7
V: TRBV20-1

CDR3: CASSQDLSQNTDTQYF
D: NA
J: TRBJ2-3
V: TRBV4-3

CDR3: CATSLSSRYNEQFF
D: NA
J: TRBJ2-1
V: TRBV15